Listed here are 30 T cell receptor beta chains from one sample, sequenced in a study of T cell responses to AZD1222 COVID-19 vaccine. TCRdb's copy holds only in-frame clones and misses some; the assay was immunoSEQ multiplex PCR. The sample shows tens of thousands of clones, 70% to 90% of them seen only once. Sample: peripheral blood, taken 28 days after the second AZD1222 dose. The receptors here all came from an adult who received the AZD1222 COVID-19 vaccine.

The chain carries TRBV7-8 and TRBJ1-1; D remains ambiguous. Germline CDR1 is SGHVS and CDR2 is FQNEAQ. The CDR3 sequence is 14 residues long. Trimming took 5 bases from V and 1 from J, leaving 11 bases between them. Here the CDR3 reads CASSTRTANTEAFF. The CDR3, as DNA: TGTGCCAGCAGCACCCGGACTGCGAACACTGAAGCTTTCTTT. Full variable domain (remainder filled in from reference TRBV7-8 and TRBJ1-1): GAGVSQSPRYKVAKRGQDVALRCDPISGHVSLFWYQQALGQGPEFLTYFQNEAQLDKSGLPSDRFFAERPEGSVSTLKIQRTQQEDSAVYLCASSTRTANTEAFFGQGTRLTVV.

V and J are TRBV5-6 and TRBJ1-2; 7 positions match TRBD1. CDR3 length equals 13 residues. The J segment lost 8 bases and the V segment lost 2 bases, leaving 6 bases of the junction unmatched. From germline, CDR1 is SGHDT and CDR2 YYEEEE. The CDR3 DNA reads as TGTGCCAGCAGCTTACAGGGGACGGGAGGCTACACCTTC. Translation: CASSLQGTGGYTF.

The chain combines TRBV5-1 with TRBJ1-6, with 8 nucleotides matching TRBD1. The trim removed 5 bases at V and 8 bases at J, leaving 6 bases unmatched. Germline lookup yields CDR1 SGHRS and CDR2 YFSETQ. CDR3 length: 14 residues. The CDR3 nucleotides are TGCGCCAGCAGAGGACAGGGAGGGGATTCACCCCTCCACTTT. Translation: CASRGQGGDSPLHF.

This sequence joins TRBV7-9 and TRBJ1-4; TRBD1 agrees at 8 bases. The germline V gene encodes CDR1 SEHNR and CDR2 FQNEAQ (reference sequence). CDR3 length: 17 amino acids. V lost 5 bases, J lost 8 bases, and 16 bases stayed unmatched. CDR3 DNA: TGTGCCAGCAGCCCGCTCAGTACGGACAGGGTCGGGGAAAAACTGTTTTTT. This sequence encodes CASSPLSTDRVGEKLFF.

This chain uses TRBV5-1 with TRBJ1-3; D is unresolved. Germline V lookup: CDR1 SGHRS, CDR2 YFSETQ. Trimming left V 0 bases short and J 6 bases short, with 13 bases between. This CDR3 is 15 amino acids long. The CDR3, as DNA: TGCGCCAGCAGCTTGGCCTCCGGTATTTCAAACACCATATATTTT. As protein: CASSLASGISNTIYF.

In this sample, this clone turned up once. The chain joins TRBV7-2 to TRBJ2-1; possible D gene TRBD2, 6 bases. Trimming pared 5 bases from V and 0 bases from J, leaving 17 bases between. This CDR3 is 17 amino acids long. Per the germline V gene, CDR1 is SGHTA and CDR2 is FQGNSA. The CDR3 coding sequence is TGTGCCAGCAGCCACGGCGGGGCGGAAAGCTCCTACAATGAGCAGTTCTTC. It yields the protein CASSHGGAESSYNEQFF.

This clone was detected once. V usage is TRBV18 and J usage is TRBJ2-1, with D possibly matching TRBD2 (5 bases). V was shortened by 0 bases and J by 7 bases, with 16 bases between the two germline ends. Germline lookup yields CDR1 KGHSH and CDR2 LQKENI. The CDR3 has 16 amino acids. The CDR3 DNA reads as TGTGCCAGCTCACCACCCTCTGGCCTCACGGGGAATGAGCAGTTCTTC. It specifies CASSPPSGLTGNEQFF. The whole variable domain, remainder taken from reference TRBV18 and TRBJ2-1, is NAGVMQNPRHLVRRRGQEARLRCSPMKGHSHVYWYRQLPEEGLKFMVYLQKENIIDESGMPKERFSAEFPKEGPSILRIQQVVRGDSAAYFCASSPPSGLTGNEQFFGPGTRLTVL.

The CDR3 nucleotides read TGTGCCAGCAGCTTAGAACAGAGCTCCTATAATTCACCCCTCCACTTT. It yields the protein CASSLEQSSYNSPLHF. J is TRBJ1-6 and V is TRBV5-6; D remains unclear. Trimming cost V 2 bases and J 0 bases, with 9 bases left between them. Germline values: CDR1 SGHDT, CDR2 YYEEEE. This CDR3 has 16 residues.

V is TRBV14 and J is TRBJ2-1; D perhaps matches TRBD1 (6 bases). Trimming took off 4 bases at V and 2 bases at J, with 9 bases between the two ends. Looked up from germline, CDR1 is SGHDN and CDR2 is FVKESK. The CDR3 is 14 residues long. CDR3 in amino acids: CASSPPGAYNEQFF. CDR3 nucleotide sequence: TGTGCCAGCAGCCCACCAGGGGCCTACAATGAGCAGTTCTTC.

The rearrangement links TRBV5-4 to TRBJ2-3; TRBD2 agrees at 12 bases. CDR1 and CDR2 (germline): SGHNT, YYREEE (reference sequence). Trimming took 5 bases from V and 4 from J; bases not matched to a gene: 14. There are 18 residues in the CDR3. CDR3 nucleotides: TGTGCCAGCAGTCATGAGACTAGCGGGGGCCCATTTGCAGATACGCAGTATTTT. This encodes CASSHETSGGPFADTQYF. Full variable domain (missing parts from reference TRBV5-4 and TRBJ2-3): ETGVTQSPTHLIKTRGQQVTLRCSSQSGHNTVSWYQQALGQGPQFIFQYYREEENGRGNFPPRFSGLQFPNYSSELNVNALELDDSALYLCASSHETSGGPFADTQYFGPGTRLTVL.

The sample holds a few counts of this clone. This sequence joins TRBV19 and TRBJ2-7, with 8 bases matching TRBD1. Germline V gene lookup returns CDR1 LNHDA and CDR2 SQIVND (reference sequence). With V trimmed by 2 bases and J by 2 bases, 2 bases remained unmatched. The CDR3 is 14 amino acids. Here the CDR3 reads CASSITGGTYEQYF. The DNA of the CDR3 is TGTGCCAGTAGTATAACAGGGGGAACCTACGAGCAGTACTTC.

The J gene is TRBJ2-7, the V gene TRBV20-1; 7 bases fit TRBD1. In germline, CDR1 is DFQATT, CDR2 SNEGSKA (reference sequence). CDR3 length: 15 amino acids. V shed 3 bases and J 5 bases; nucleotides not matched to a gene: 13. CDR3 nucleotide sequence: TGCAGTGCTAGTCCCGGTTGGCAGGGGGTGGACGAGCAGTACTTC. Translating gives CSASPGWQGVDEQYF.

This chain links TRBV5-1 with TRBJ1-1; TRBD1 agrees at 7 bases. The germline V gene has CDR1 SGHRS and CDR2 YFSETQ. The CDR3 is 15 amino acids. V trimming: 2 bases; J trimming: 1 base; junction bases outside the gene matches: 5. CDR3 loop: CASSLQGIENTEAFF. CDR3 DNA: TGCGCCAGCAGCTTACAGGGGATTGAGAACACTGAAGCTTTCTTT.

V and J are TRBV4-2 and TRBJ1-4; TRBD1 is a possible D gene (5 bases). Germline CDR1 LGHNA, CDR2 YNFKEQ. This CDR3 comprises 17 residues. V was trimmed by 0 bases and J by 10 bases, leaving 21 bases between them. The CDR3 DNA sequence: TGTGCCAGCAGCCAAGAACCCTCAGGCAGGACGGGGGGAAAACTGTTTTTT. Its protein is CASSQEPSGRTGGKLFF.

The V call is TRBV6-5, the J call TRBJ1-2; 8 positions agree with TRBD1. Per the germline V gene, CDR1 is MNHEY and CDR2 is SVGAGI. V gave up 4 bases and J gave up 5 bases; unmatched junction bases: 9. CDR3 length equals 15 residues. In DNA, the CDR3 is TGTGCCAGCAGTTCCGCGACAGGGGTTGGGTATGGCTACACCTTC. This sequence encodes CASSSATGVGYGYTF.

The chain uses TRBV9 and TRBJ2-2; D gene ambiguous. Germline V gives CDR1 SGDLS, CDR2 YYNGEE. V lost 0 bases, J lost 1 base, and 4 bases lay in between. The CDR3 length is 14 residues. CDR3 in amino acids: CASSVGGNTGELFF. CDR3 nucleotides: TGTGCCAGCAGCGTAGGCGGGAACACCGGGGAGCTGTTTTTT.

The rearrangement uses TRBV10-3 and TRBJ2-7; tentatively, D is TRBD2 (5 bases). The CDR3 sequence is 11 residues long. CDR1 and CDR2 (germline): ENHRY, SYGVKD. The V end lost 11 bases, the J end lost 4 bases, and 12 bases lay between the germline ends. The chain's CDR3 is CAAGEGYEQYF. In nucleotides, the CDR3 is TGTGCCGCCGGGGAAGGGTACGAGCAGTACTTC.

The chain uses TRBV6-5 and TRBJ2-1; 8 nucleotides align to TRBD1. Germline-derived CDR1 and CDR2 are MNHEY and SVGAGI. J lost 6 bases, V lost 8 bases, and 6 bases had no gene match. The CDR3 loop spans 13 amino acids. The CDR3: CASVGDRFNEQFF. In nucleotides, the CDR3 is TGTGCCAGCGTCGGGGACAGGTTCAATGAGCAGTTCTTC.

The chain couples TRBV2 to TRBJ2-7; TRBD2 is a possible D gene (6 bases). V dropped 6 bases and J dropped 3 bases, with 15 bases sitting between them. Germline V CDR1 and CDR2: SNHLY, FYNNEI. This CDR3 has 14 amino acids. The CDR3 here is CASSARFGGYEQYF. CDR3 in DNA: TGTGCCAGCAGCGCCCGCTTCGGGGGCTACGAGCAGTACTTC.

A single count supports this clone. The V and J genes are TRBV11-2 and TRBJ1-2, with D unresolved. Trimming pared 2 bases from V and 2 bases from J, leaving 3 bases between. The germline V gene encodes CDR1 SGHAT and CDR2 FQNNGV. There are 12 residues in the CDR3. The CDR3 protein is CASSLRNYGYTF. The CDR3 bases are TGTGCCAGCAGCTTACGGAACTATGGCTACACCTTC.

The CDR3 nucleotides read TGCGCCAGCAGTAATCTTCCGAGAACAGGGACTGAAGCTTTCTTT. Protein product: CASSNLPRTGTEAFF. V gene TRBV10-2 combines with J gene TRBJ1-1; perhaps TRBD1 as D (6 bases). Trimming left V 5 bases short and J 5 bases short, with 18 bases between. This CDR3 spans 15 amino acids. Germline V gene lookup returns CDR1 WSHSY and CDR2 SAAADI.

This sequence joins TRBV5-5 and TRBJ1-5; D unresolved. The CDR3 length is 14 residues. Germline CDR1 SGHKS, CDR2 YYEKEE (reference sequence). V was pared by 2 bases and J by 3 bases, with 9 bases between. The CDR3 DNA reads TGTGCCAGCAGCTTATTCGACACCAATCAGCCCCAGCATTTT. Its translation is CASSLFDTNQPQHF.

This chain links TRBV27 with TRBJ2-2, with TRBD1 as a possible D gene (6 bases). With 5 bases removed from V and 0 bases from J, the gap between germline ends came to 13 bases. Germline-derived CDR1 and CDR2 are MNHEY and SMNVEV (reference sequence). The CDR3 totals 16 residues. The DNA of the CDR3 is TGTGCCAGCAGTCTACAGGGTTCCGCGAACACCGGGGAGCTGTTTTTT. This encodes CASSLQGSANTGELFF.

This chain uses TRBV9 with TRBJ1-2; 8 bases are shared with TRBD1. Per germline, CDR1 SGDLS and CDR2 YYNGEE. The CDR3 length is 19 residues. V lost 0 bases to trimming and J lost 3 bases; unmatched junction nucleotides: 16. CDR3 region: CASSVASSGGRDSDYGYTF. The CDR3 DNA reads TGTGCCAGCAGCGTAGCTAGTTCAGGGGGCCGCGATTCCGACTATGGCTACACCTTC.

V usage is TRBV19 and J usage is TRBJ2-5; 7 bases fit TRBD1. CDR3 size: 16 residues. V shed 4 bases, J shed 1 base, and the junction held 9 bases outside the gene matches. Germline CDR1 LNHDA, CDR2 SQIVND (reference sequence). CDR3 nucleotide sequence: TGTGCCAGTAGTACTTTCCGACAGGGTGTCCAAGAGACCCAGTACTTC. Residues: CASSTFRQGVQETQYF.

This chain links TRBV14 with TRBJ2-7; possible D gene TRBD1, 6 bases. The CDR3 length is 16 residues. V dropped 4 bases and J dropped 9 bases, with 25 bases sitting between them. Germline V gives CDR1 SGHDN, CDR2 FVKESK. The CDR3 DNA follows: TGTGCCAGCAGCCCCGGACACTTTACAGGGCTGGGCGCGCAGTACTTC. Its protein product is CASSPGHFTGLGAQYF.

V and J are TRBV12-3 or TRBV12-4 and TRBJ1-1; the D is unclear. The CDR3 totals 13 residues. Deletions cut 8 bases from V and 1 base from J, with 11 bases between. CDR3 amino acids: CASRAYQNTEAFF. The DNA of the CDR3 is TGTGCCAGCCGGGCCTACCAGAACACTGAAGCTTTCTTT.

This chain links TRBV27 with TRBJ2-2; D gene unclear. There are 15 residues in the CDR3. CDR1 and CDR2 (germline): MNHEY, SMNVEV (reference sequence). Trimming left V 2 bases short and J 1 base short, with 8 bases between. CDR3 region: CASSLSPENTGELFF. The CDR3 nucleotides are TGTGCCAGCAGTTTAAGTCCAGAGAACACCGGGGAGCTGTTTTTT.

The chain joins TRBV6-5 to TRBJ1-1; TRBD1 matches at 7 bases. Germline V lookup: CDR1 MNHEY, CDR2 SVGAGI. The CDR3 spans 15 residues. The junction had 12 bases not matched to a gene; V was cut back by 7 bases and J by 4 bases. The CDR3 sequence: CASTRQGGGSTEAFF. The CDR3, as DNA: TGTGCCAGCACGAGACAGGGTGGAGGGAGCACTGAAGCTTTCTTT.

The chain has TRBV10-3 and TRBJ1-3; D is ambiguous. The CDR3 loop spans 14 amino acids. V lost 0 bases and J lost 2, with 5 bases in between. CDR1 ENHRY and CDR2 SYGVKD come from the germline V gene. In nucleotides, the CDR3 is TGTGCCATCAGTGAGTCGATTACTGGAAACACCATATATTTT. Amino acids: CAISESITGNTIYF.